This TCR beta chain was sequenced during a study of cytomegalovirus exposure and HLA in healthy donors. Amplification used 60 Vbeta primers and 13 Jbeta primers. Per the study methods: Per a later analysis, the number of unique TCR beta chains was roughly 80 million, of which 8.5 million to 11 million were shared. The table came from immunoSEQ multiplex PCR; TCRdb's copy has only in-frame clones and leaves some out. V, J and clone size are taken as reported in that table, and D and trimming were inferred from the DNA itself. The table lists roughly 200,000 clones, around 85% of them singletons. This clone was picked up one time. The sequence was obtained from a woman between 45 and 60 years old in good health and CMV-seronegative. The material sequenced was PBMCs.

This chain's CDR3 is CASIPGGLNTEAFF. The CDR3 bases are TGTGCCAGCATTCCAGGGGGCCTGAACACTGAAGCTTTCTTT. The chain is built from TRBV6-1 and TRBJ1-1; 8 bases fit TRBD1. Unmatched junction bases numbered 4, after V lost 7 bases and J lost 0 bases. The CDR3 spans 14 residues. Germline V gives CDR1 MNHNS, CDR2 SASEGT.